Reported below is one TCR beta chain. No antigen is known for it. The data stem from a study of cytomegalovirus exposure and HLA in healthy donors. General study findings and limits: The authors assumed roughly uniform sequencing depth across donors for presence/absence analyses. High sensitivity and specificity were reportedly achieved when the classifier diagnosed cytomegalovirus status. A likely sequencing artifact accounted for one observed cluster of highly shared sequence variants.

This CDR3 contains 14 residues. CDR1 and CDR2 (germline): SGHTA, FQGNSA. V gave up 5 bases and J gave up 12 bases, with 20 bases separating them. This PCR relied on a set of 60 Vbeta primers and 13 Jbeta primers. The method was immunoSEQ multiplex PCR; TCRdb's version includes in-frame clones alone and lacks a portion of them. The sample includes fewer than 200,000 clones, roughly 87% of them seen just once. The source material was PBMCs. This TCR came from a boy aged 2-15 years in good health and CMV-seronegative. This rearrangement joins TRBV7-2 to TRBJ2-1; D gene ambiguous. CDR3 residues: CASSPRQLISPQFF. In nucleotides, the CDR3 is TGTGCCAGCAGCCCCCGCCAGTTGATCTCGCCGCAGTTCTTC.